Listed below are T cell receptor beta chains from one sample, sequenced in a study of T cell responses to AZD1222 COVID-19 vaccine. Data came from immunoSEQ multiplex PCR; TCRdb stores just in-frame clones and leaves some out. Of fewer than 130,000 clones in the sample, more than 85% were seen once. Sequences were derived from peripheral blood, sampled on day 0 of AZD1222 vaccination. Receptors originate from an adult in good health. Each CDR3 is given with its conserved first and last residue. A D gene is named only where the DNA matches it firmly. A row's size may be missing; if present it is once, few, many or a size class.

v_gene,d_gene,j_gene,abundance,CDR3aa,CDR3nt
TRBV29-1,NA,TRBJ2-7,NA,CSVEGLDKTYEQYF,TGCAGCGTTGAAGGGCTGGACAAGACCTACGAGCAGTACTTC
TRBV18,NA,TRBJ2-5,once,CASSPTRQETQYF,TGTGCCAGCTCACCGACTAGACAAGAGACCCAGTACTTC
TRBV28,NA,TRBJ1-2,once,CASTSLGGQGNYGYTF,TGTGCCAGCACCTCCCTAGGTGGCCAGGGAAACTATGGCTACACCTTC
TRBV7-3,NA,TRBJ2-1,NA,CASSAAANNEQFF,TGTGCCAGCAGCGCTGCAGCAAACAATGAGCAGTTCTTC
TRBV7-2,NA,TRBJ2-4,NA,CASSLGQGYEGIQYF,TGTGCCAGCAGCTTAGGGCAGGGTTATGAGGGCATTCAGTACTTC
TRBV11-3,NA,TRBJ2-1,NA,CASSFRQEQFF,TGTGCCAGCAGCTTCCGGCAGGAGCAGTTCTTC
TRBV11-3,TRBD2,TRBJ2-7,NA,CASTRQRGQYEQYF,TGTGCCAGCACCCGCCAGCGGGGCCAATACGAGCAGTACTTC
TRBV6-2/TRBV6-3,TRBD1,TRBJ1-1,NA,CASSTTGGGTEAFF,TGTGCCAGCAGCACTACAGGGGGGGGCACTGAAGCTTTCTTT
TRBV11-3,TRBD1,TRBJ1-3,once,CASRSQGSSGNTIYF,TGTGCCAGCAGATCACAGGGGAGCTCTGGAAACACCATATATTTT
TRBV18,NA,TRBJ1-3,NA,CASSPDGNTIYF,TGTGCCAGCTCACCCGACGGAAACACCATATATTTT
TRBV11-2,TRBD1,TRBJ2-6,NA,CASSLWDSSGANVLTF,TGTGCCAGCAGCTTATGGGACAGCTCTGGGGCCAACGTCCTGACTTTC
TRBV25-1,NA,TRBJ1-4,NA,CASSESGQAKKLFF,TGTGCCAGCAGTGAATCCGGCCAGGCTAAAAAACTGTTTTTT
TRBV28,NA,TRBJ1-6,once,CASRPSNSPLHF,TGTGCCAGCAGGCCTTCGAATTCACCCCTCCACTTT
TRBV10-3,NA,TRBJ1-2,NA,CAISETGFDGYTF,TGTGCCATCAGTGAGACAGGGTTCGATGGCTACACCTTC
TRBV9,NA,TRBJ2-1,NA,CASSDSYNEQFF,TGTGCCAGCAGCGACTCCTACAATGAGCAGTTCTTC
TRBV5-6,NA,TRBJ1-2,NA,CASSPGVLGYTF,TGTGCCAGCAGCCCGGGGGTTCTTGGCTACACCTTC
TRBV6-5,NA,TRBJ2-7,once,CASGIQGSFYEQYF,TGTGCCAGCGGCATTCAGGGGTCCTTTTACGAGCAGTACTTC
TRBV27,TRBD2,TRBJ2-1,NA,CASSLRGTSGPVYNEQFF,TGTGCCAGCAGTTTAAGAGGGACTAGCGGGCCCGTCTACAATGAGCAGTTCTTC
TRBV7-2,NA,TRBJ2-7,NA,CASSSQGGFSYEQYF,TGTGCCAGCAGCTCACAAGGAGGGTTCTCCTACGAGCAGTACTTC
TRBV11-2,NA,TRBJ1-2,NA,CASSLGGYGYTF,TGTGCCAGCAGCTTAGGCGGATATGGCTACACCTTC
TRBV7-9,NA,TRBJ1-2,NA,CASTLTILITMIYTF,TGTGCCAGCACCTTAACGATACTTATAACTATGATCTACACCTTC
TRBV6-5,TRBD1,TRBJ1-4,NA,CARPGQDATNEKLFF,TGTGCCAGACCGGGACAGGATGCAACTAATGAAAAACTGTTTTTT
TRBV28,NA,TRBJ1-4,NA,CASGTNEKLFF,TGTGCCAGCGGTACTAATGAAAAACTGTTTTTT
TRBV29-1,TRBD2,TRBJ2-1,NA,CSVEGLAGVSYNEQFF,TGCAGCGTTGAAGGACTAGCGGGGGTATCCTACAATGAGCAGTTCTTC
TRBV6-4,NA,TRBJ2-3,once,CASSADWTDTQYF,TGTGCCAGCAGTGCGGATTGGACAGATACGCAGTATTTT
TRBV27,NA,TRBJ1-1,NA,CASSLIGRNTEAFF,TGTGCCAGCAGCCTTATAGGACGGAACACTGAAGCTTTCTTT
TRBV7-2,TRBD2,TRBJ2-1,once,CASSFSSGRVGEQFF,TGTGCCAGCAGCTTCTCTAGCGGGAGGGTCGGTGAGCAGTTCTTC
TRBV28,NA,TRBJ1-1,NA,CASSLLGLGDTEAFF,TGTGCCAGCAGTTTGTTGGGTTTGGGGGACACTGAAGCTTTCTTT
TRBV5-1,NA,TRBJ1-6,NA,CASSLGLQVGSPLHF,TGCGCCAGCAGCTTAGGGCTACAGGTTGGCTCACCCCTCCACTTT
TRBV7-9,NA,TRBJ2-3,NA,CASSLAGDNRDTQYF,TGTGCCAGCAGCTTAGCAGGCGACAATCGAGATACGCAGTATTTT
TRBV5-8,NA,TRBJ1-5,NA,CASSLAGQHF,TGTGCCAGCAGCTTGGCGGGACAGCATTTT